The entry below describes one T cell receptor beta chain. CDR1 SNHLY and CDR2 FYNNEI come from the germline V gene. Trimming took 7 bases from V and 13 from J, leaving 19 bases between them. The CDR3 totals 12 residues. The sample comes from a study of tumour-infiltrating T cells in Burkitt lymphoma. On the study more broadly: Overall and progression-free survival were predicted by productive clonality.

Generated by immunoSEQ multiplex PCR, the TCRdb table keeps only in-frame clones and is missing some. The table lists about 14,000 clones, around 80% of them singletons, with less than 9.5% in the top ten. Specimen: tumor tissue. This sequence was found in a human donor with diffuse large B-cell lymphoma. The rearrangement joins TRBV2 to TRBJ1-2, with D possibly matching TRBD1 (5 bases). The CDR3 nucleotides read TGTGCCAGCACTAGGGACCGATCCCCTGGCACCTTC. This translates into CASTRDRSPGTF.